Shown below are 6 T cell receptor beta chains from a single sample sequenced in a study of T cell repertoires in cytomegalovirus infection. Antigen specificity for these receptors is unknown. One entry per CDR3 protein results from TCRdb running MiXCR on the reads. The table shows approximately 70,000 distinct CDR3 sequences, with roughly 20% occurring only once. The source material was PBMCs, sequenced either directly or after in vitro stimulation (not recorded which). The receptors shown here come from a human donor in good health (CMV status not recorded). Some clones in this sample may be carry-over from other donors' samples.

This rearrangement joins TRBV2 to TRBJ1-5, with D perhaps TRBD1 (6 bases). V shed 6 bases and J shed 1 base, with 19 bases lying between them. CDR3 length: 17 amino acids. CDR1 is SNHLY, CDR2 FYNNEI, per germline. CDR3 region: CASSDAGGARSNQPQHF. The CDR3 nucleotides are TGTGCCAGCAGCGACGCCGGGGGGGCTCGGAGCAATCAGCCCCAGCATTTT. Full variable domain (missing parts from reference TRBV2 and TRBJ1-5): EPEVTQTPSHQVTQMGQEVILRCVPISNHLYFYWYRQILGQKVEFLVSFYNNEISEKSEIFDDQFSVERPDGSNFTLKIRSTKLEDSAMYFCASSDAGGARSNQPQHFGDGTRLSIL.

This clonotype was seen a handful of times. The chain uses TRBV10-3 and TRBJ1-1; D perhaps matches TRBD1 (6 bases). V was clipped by 10 bases and J by 5 bases, with 14 bases between them. CDR3 length equals 12 residues. CDR1 and CDR2 from the germline V gene are ENHRY and SYGVKD. The CDR3 sequence: CATIGGSTEAFF. Written as DNA, the CDR3 is TGTGCCACCATAGGGGGTAGTACTGAAGCTTTCTTT.

The rearrangement links TRBV29-1 to TRBJ2-1; D not resolved. With 6 bases removed from V and 4 bases from J, the gap between germline ends came to 10 bases. CDR1 is SQVTM and CDR2 is ANQGSEA in the germline V gene. The CDR3 is 12 amino acids. CDR3: CSVMKLYNEQFF. The CDR3 DNA reads as TGCAGCGTCATGAAGTTATACAATGAGCAGTTCTTC.

The chain is built from TRBV20-1 and TRBJ1-4, with D perhaps TRBD1 (6 bases). This CDR3 comprises 15 residues. CDR1 DFQATT and CDR2 SNEGSKA come from the germline V gene (reference sequence). V lost 6 bases and J lost 3, with 17 bases in between. CDR3 amino acids: CSAYGQNPPNEKLFF. CDR3 sequence (DNA): TGCAGTGCCTACGGACAGAACCCGCCTAATGAAAAACTGTTTTTT.

The rearrangement uses TRBV30 and TRBJ2-3, with D unclear. From germline, CDR1 is GTSNPN and CDR2 SVGIG (reference sequence). The CDR3 length is 12 residues. Trimming shortened V by 4 bases and J by 7 bases, and 12 bases separated the two germline ends. The CDR3 sequence is CAWNTLGYTQYF. In DNA form, the CDR3 reads TGTGCCTGGAATACTCTAGGCTATACGCAGTATTTT.

This clonotype was observed many times. V usage is TRBV7-2 and J usage is TRBJ2-2, with D possibly being TRBD1 or TRBD2 (6 bases each). The germline V and J ends were trimmed by 4 bases and 2 bases, with 8 bases remaining between them. Germline V lookup: CDR1 SGHTA, CDR2 FQGNSA. The CDR3 runs to 14 residues. Written as DNA, the CDR3 is TGTGCCAGCAGCTGGGGGGCCAACACCGGGGAGCTGTTTTTT. Protein sequence: CASSWGANTGELFF.